Listed below are T cell receptor beta chains from one sample, sequenced in a study of blood T cell repertoires in COVID-19. The assay was immunoSEQ multiplex PCR, and TCRdb's table has in-frame clones only and misses some. Of about 62,000 clones listed, more than 80% are singletons. Sequenced: peripheral blood. Receptors were obtained from a woman aged 55-69 years with COVID-19, enrolled during active disease. Both conserved end residues are part of each CDR3. Each record gives: CDR3 protein, CDR3 DNA, V gene, D gene, clone size, J gene. D genes are given only for firm matches. The size of a clone is reported for some rows only, either as once, few or many, or as a class for expanded clones.

CDR3: CASSQIAGGEQYF
DNA: TGCGCCAGCAGCCAGATAGCGGGAGGCGAGCAGTACTTC
V: TRBV4-3
D: TRBD2
size: few
J: TRBJ2-7

CDR3: CASSYKNVAFF
DNA: TGTGCCAGCAGTTATAAAAATGTGGCTTTCTTT
V: TRBV6-5
D: .
size: .
J: TRBJ1-1

CDR3: CASSPGLASIEQYF
DNA: TGCGCCAGCAGTCCGGGACTAGCGTCGATCGAGCAGTACTTC
V: TRBV10-1
D: TRBD2
size: .
J: TRBJ2-7

CDR3: CATSKNTEGGYTF
DNA: TGTGCCACCAGCAAGAATACGGAGGGCGGCTACACCTTC
V: TRBV15
D: .
size: .
J: TRBJ1-2

CDR3: CATSRGIDRGLAQPQHF
DNA: TGTGCCACCAGCAGAGGTATTGACAGGGGGCTTGCTCAGCCCCAGCATTTT
V: TRBV15
D: TRBD1
size: .
J: TRBJ1-5

CDR3: CASSFDRGAFYGYTF
DNA: TGTGCCAGCAGCTTCGACAGGGGGGCTTTCTATGGCTACACCTTC
V: TRBV5-8
D: TRBD1
size: .
J: TRBJ1-2

CDR3: CASSPAGITDTQYF
DNA: TGTGCCAGCAGCCCCGCCGGGATCACAGATACGCAGTATTTT
V: TRBV7-8
D: .
size: once
J: TRBJ2-3

CDR3: CASSVGLAGGNEQFF
DNA: TGTGCCAGCAGCGTGGGACTAGCGGGAGGCAATGAGCAGTTCTTC
V: TRBV9
D: TRBD2
size: .
J: TRBJ2-1

CDR3: CASSLKPQGGRSGYEQYF
DNA: TGTGCCAGCAGCTTAAAACCCCAAGGCGGGAGGTCGGGATACGAGCAGTACTTC
V: TRBV7-2
D: TRBD2
size: .
J: TRBJ2-7

CDR3: CASSLGLAGGPHNEQFF
DNA: TGCGCCAGCAGCCTTGGACTAGCGGGGGGACCTCACAATGAGCAGTTCTTC
V: TRBV4-1
D: TRBD2
size: once
J: TRBJ2-1

CDR3: CACRAGRPYEQYF
DNA: TGTGCCTGCCGGGCGGGTAGGCCCTACGAGCAGTACTTC
V: TRBV30
D: .
size: .
J: TRBJ2-7